The sequence of this T cell receptor beta chain was determined in a study of control samples from healthy donors and cancer patients. Generated by immunoSEQ multiplex PCR, the TCRdb table keeps only in-frame clones and is missing some. This table holds approximately 90,000 clones, approximately 93% found once. Deletions cut 1 base from V and 2 bases from J, with 12 bases between. Germline CDR1 reads GTSNPN; CDR2 reads SVGIG (reference sequence). The CDR3 length is 15 residues. What was sequenced was blood. The clonotype originates from a young woman in good health. The chain carries TRBV30 and TRBJ1-5; unclear D gene. CDR3 DNA: TGTGCCTGGAGTGGAGGTTGGATTGGCAATCAGCCCCAGCATTTT. Amino acid sequence: CAWSGGWIGNQPQHF.